This T cell receptor (beta chain) was identified during a study of prognosis after radiotherapy for stage I lung cancer. Study observations and caveats: Diminished Shannon entropy following stereotactic body radiation therapy characterized patients who developed distant metastases. A drop in unique TCR clone counts was seen after stereotactic body radiation therapy, median approximately 10,000 versus 7,000.

The count of this clonotype is one. The antigen remains unidentified. A read error is likely here: a far larger clone is one base away. Multiplex PCR in two rounds served to amplify TCR beta CDR3 from genomic DNA. Primers specific to each TRBV and TRBJ gene were used in first-round PCR. TCRdb called the multiplex PCR reads again in MiXCR, with one record for every CDR3 protein. This sample has fewer than 40,000 distinct CDR3 sequences, with around 40% found just once. The receptor was isolated from a donor aged 50 or older with non-small cell lung cancer. Material: PBMCs, obtained before or after stereotactic body radiation therapy (not recorded which).

The DNA for the CDR3 is TGTGCCAGTAGTATGAGGCATCTAACGGATCGGTACTTC. Encoded protein: CASSMRHLTDRYF. V usage is TRBV19 and J usage is TRBJ2-6, with D hard to call. This CDR3 is 13 amino acids long. Germline CDR1 is LNHDA and CDR2 is SQIVND (reference sequence).